These T cell receptor beta chains were read from a single sample in a study of shared clonotypes between healthy human individuals. Produced via immunoSEQ multiplex PCR; TCRdb's table is partial and in-frame only. In the table there are 2 million to 3 million clones, around nine tenths of which are singletons. The sample was naive CD4+ T cells sorted from blood. These receptors originate from a young man in good health. Both conserved end residues are part of each CDR3. D genes are given only for firm matches. Not every row has a clone size; where given, it reads once, few, many or a size class.

abundance	v_gene	j_gene	d_gene	CDR3aa	CDR3nt
NA	TRBV6-5	TRBJ2-3	TRBD2	CASSYRRGGRDTQYF	TGTGCCAGCAGTTACAGGCGGGGGGGCCGAGATACGCAGTATTTT
NA	TRBV30	TRBJ2-5	NA	CASGEIETQYF	TGTGCCTCTGGAGAAATAGAGACCCAGTACTTC
NA	TRBV18	TRBJ2-7	TRBD1	CASSPWGQGPYEQYF	TGTGCCAGCTCACCGTGGGGACAGGGCCCCTACGAGCAGTACTTC
NA	TRBV27	TRBJ1-5	NA	CASSLTGRVGNQPQHF	TGTGCCAGCAGTCTTACAGGGAGAGTCGGCAATCAGCCCCAGCATTTT
NA	TRBV19	TRBJ1-3	NA	CATTETRGSGNTIYF	TGTGCCACCACCGAAACTCGGGGGTCCGGAAACACCATATATTTT
NA	TRBV9	TRBJ1-2	NA	CASSVKSGGDYGYTF	TGTGCCAGCAGCGTAAAATCAGGAGGGGACTATGGCTACACCTTC
NA	TRBV5-1	TRBJ2-5	NA	CASSPRPLGPQETQYF	TGCGCCAGCAGCCCTCGGCCCCTCGGTCCTCAAGAGACCCAGTACTTC
NA	TRBV21-1	TRBJ2-5	NA	CASHTGDWEETQYF	TGTGCCAGTCACACAGGGGATTGGGAGGAGACCCAGTACTTC
NA	TRBV6-5	TRBJ2-7	NA	CASSYSGMGSDEQYF	TGTGCCAGCAGTTACTCAGGCATGGGTAGCGACGAGCAGTACTTC
NA	TRBV6-5	TRBJ2-1	TRBD1	CASRVDRGYNEQFF	TGTGCCAGCCGCGTAGACAGGGGCTACAATGAGCAGTTCTTC
once	TRBV6-5	TRBJ1-1	NA	CASSYLVGEAFF	TGTGCCAGCAGTTACTTGGTGGGAGAAGCTTTCTTT
NA	TRBV6-6	TRBJ1-5	TRBD1	CASSYGDRVSNQPQHF	TGTGCCAGCAGTTACGGGGACAGGGTTAGCAATCAGCCCCAGCATTTT
NA	TRBV7-2	TRBJ2-1	TRBD2	CASSQPLAAWNEQFF	TGTGCCAGCAGCCAACCACTAGCGGCTTGGAATGAGCAGTTCTTC
NA	TRBV2	TRBJ2-3	NA	CASSDRRFTDTQYF	TGTGCCAGCAGTGACAGGAGATTCACAGATACGCAGTATTTT
NA	TRBV19	TRBJ2-7	NA	CASSTGMWLDYEQYF	TGTGCCAGTAGTACCGGGATGTGGCTTGACTACGAGCAGTACTTC
NA	TRBV5-1	TRBJ2-5	TRBD1	CASSLEGAGQETQYF	TGCGCCAGCAGCTTGGAGGGGGCGGGCCAAGAGACCCAGTACTTC
NA	TRBV19	TRBJ1-1	NA	CASSMWEGNTEAFF	TGTGCCAGTAGTATGTGGGAAGGGAACACTGAAGCTTTCTTT
NA	TRBV7-3	TRBJ1-2	TRBD1	CASSLTTGGDGYTF	TGTGCCAGCAGCTTAACGACAGGGGGCGACGGCTACACCTTC
few	TRBV10-2	TRBJ1-2	NA	CASSEWSYGYTF	TGCGCCAGCAGTGAGTGGAGCTATGGCTACACCTTC
NA	TRBV30	TRBJ1-2	NA	CAWGPILGGYGYTF	TGTGCCTGGGGACCTATTTTGGGGGGCTATGGCTACACCTTC
NA	TRBV6-6	TRBJ1-3	NA	CASLGGTSGNTIYF	TGTGCCAGCCTTGGAGGTACCTCTGGAAACACCATATATTTT
NA	TRBV2	TRBJ2-7	TRBD1	CASRGTGWGEQYF	TGTGCCAGCCGCGGGACAGGGTGGGGAGAGCAGTACTTC
NA	TRBV15	TRBJ1-4	NA	CATSRESGRGEKLFF	TGTGCCACCAGCAGGGAGTCAGGGAGGGGTGAAAAACTGTTTTTT
few	TRBV4-1	TRBJ1-4	TRBD1	CASSQGDRDNEKLFF	TGCGCCAGCAGCCAGGGGGACAGGGATAATGAAAAACTGTTTTTT
NA	TRBV5-5	TRBJ2-5	NA	CASSPLSQETQYF	TGTGCCAGCAGCCCGCTCTCCCAAGAGACCCAGTACTTC
NA	TRBV7-7	TRBJ2-1	NA	CASSSSKPGRGYNEQFF	TGTGCTAGCAGCTCCTCTAAACCGGGACGCGGTTACAATGAGCAGTTCTTC
once	TRBV30	TRBJ2-6	NA	CAWARGLSSGANVLTF	TGTGCCTGGGCCCGGGGGTTGAGCTCTGGGGCCAACGTCCTGACTTTC
NA	TRBV6-1	TRBJ2-5	NA	CASSEQNFQETQYF	TGTGCCAGCAGTGAACAGAATTTCCAAGAGACCCAGTACTTC
NA	TRBV7-6	TRBJ2-1	NA	CASSPLRGTNEQFF	TGTGCCAGCAGCCCTCTCCGGGGTACCAATGAGCAGTTCTTC
NA	TRBV7-2	TRBJ1-5	TRBD1	CASSLEGGWQPQHF	TGTGCCAGCAGCTTAGAAGGGGGCTGGCAGCCCCAGCATTTT
NA	TRBV11-2	TRBJ1-2	NA	CASSYGGNYGYTF	TGTGCCAGCAGCTATGGGGGAAACTATGGCTACACCTTC
NA	TRBV6-1	TRBJ2-5	NA	CASVRVGRQETQYF	TGTGCCAGCGTACGAGTTGGCAGACAAGAGACCCAGTACTTC
once	TRBV4-2	TRBJ1-3	NA	CASSQELGPPSSGNTIYF	TGTGCCAGCAGCCAAGAGTTGGGCCCTCCTAGCTCTGGAAACACCATATATTTT
NA	TRBV6-1	TRBJ1-2	NA	CASSDEWGYGYTF	TGTGCCAGCAGTGATGAATGGGGCTATGGCTACACCTTC
once	TRBV6-5	TRBJ2-7	NA	CASSFNMSPEQYF	TGTGCCAGCAGTTTCAACATGTCCCCCGAGCAGTACTTC
NA	TRBV18	TRBJ1-4	TRBD1	CASSRDVPGQGDAEKLFF	TGTGCCAGCTCACGAGATGTCCCGGGACAGGGGGATGCTGAAAAACTGTTTTTT
NA	TRBV21-1	TRBJ2-3	NA	CASKPGLAGGPCTQYF	TGTGCCAGCAAACCGGGACTAGCGGGGGGGCCGTGTACGCAGTATTTT